A selection of T cell receptor beta chains follows, all from one sample in a study of cytomegalovirus exposure and HLA in healthy donors. Profiling relied on immunoSEQ multiplex PCR, and the TCRdb table lists in-frame clones only, not all of them. The sample carries roughly 75,000 clones, approximately 80% recorded once. The source material was PBMCs. The source is a man aged 30-40 years in good health and CMV-seronegative. Each CDR3 is given with its conserved first and last residue. The D gene is left open where the match is weak. Size values are once, few and many counts, or a class for expanded clones, and some rows have none.

clone size	V gene	J gene	D gene	CDR3 DNA	CDR3 protein
NA	TRBV27	TRBJ2-1	NA	TGTGCCAGCACCTTTGGCGACAGTTACAATGAGCAGTTCTTC	CASTFGDSYNEQFF
NA	TRBV9	TRBJ2-1	TRBD2	TGTGCCAGCAGCGTCGGGACTAGCGGGGGCAATGAGCAGTTCTTC	CASSVGTSGGNEQFF
NA	TRBV4-1	TRBJ1-2	NA	TGCGCCAGCAGCCAACTTGTGTACATGGTTCCCATCGGGGGCTACACCTTC	CASSQLVYMVPIGGYTF
once	TRBV18	TRBJ1-4	NA	TGTGCCAGCTCTCCCTTTGACGGAGATGAAAAACTGTTTTTT	CASSPFDGDEKLFF
once	TRBV12-5	TRBJ2-4	TRBD2	TGTGCTAGTCGGGAGGGATCAAAAAACATTCAGTACTTC	CASREGSKNIQYF
once	TRBV9	TRBJ2-3	TRBD2	TGTGCCAGCAGCGTAGAATCAGCGGGGGGGCAGACAGATACGCAGTATTTT	CASSVESAGGQTDTQYF
NA	TRBV4-3	TRBJ2-1	TRBD2	TGCGCCAGCAGCCAAGGGATGGGGGGGAATGAGCAGTTCTTC	CASSQGMGGNEQFF
few	TRBV4-2	TRBJ2-5	TRBD1	TGTGCCAGCAGCCAAGGGCTGGGACAGGGCACAGAGACCCAGTACTTC	CASSQGLGQGTETQYF
NA	TRBV6-6	TRBJ1-2	NA	TGTGCCAGCAGTTACTCTGCAGGGATAGAATATGGCTACACCTTC	CASSYSAGIEYGYTF
NA	TRBV19	TRBJ2-1	NA	TGTGCCAGTAGTATTCGGGACTGGGATGAGCAGTTCTTC	CASSIRDWDEQFF
NA	TRBV9	TRBJ1-2	NA	TGTGCCAGTACGACAGCTAACTATGGCTACACCTTC	CASTTANYGYTF
NA	TRBV4-1	TRBJ2-1	NA	TGCGCCAGCAGACCAAGCGGGTATACCTCCTACAATGAGCAGTTCTTC	CASRPSGYTSYNEQFF
NA	TRBV19	TRBJ1-2	NA	TGTGCCAGTAGGAAAGACGGGGATAAGACCTTC	CASRKDGDKTF
few	TRBV6-1	TRBJ2-3	TRBD2	TGTGCCAGCAGTGAAGCGAGCGGGACGCCAGATACGCAGTATTTT	CASSEASGTPDTQYF
once	TRBV4-1	TRBJ1-1	TRBD1	TGCGCCAGCAGCCCTCACCCGGGACAGGGAGATGAAGCTTTCTTT	CASSPHPGQGDEAFF
NA	TRBV27	TRBJ2-1	NA	TGTGCCAGCAGTTTATTTGCAAGGGGCCTGGATGAGCAGTTCTTC	CASSLFARGLDEQFF
NA	TRBV20-1	TRBJ2-5	NA	TGCAGTGCTGGAGGGAGTGAGACCCAGTACTTC	CSAGGSETQYF
NA	TRBV6-6	TRBJ2-7	NA	TGTGCCAGCAGTTACTCGAGAGCGGTAACCTCCCCCGAGCAGTACTTC	CASSYSRAVTSPEQYF
NA	TRBV2	TRBJ1-1	NA	TGTGCCAGCATGGGTTGGACATCTTTGGGTACCACTGAAGCTTTCTTT	CASMGWTSLGTTEAFF
NA	TRBV2	TRBJ1-2	TRBD1	TGTGCCAGCAGTGGGACAGGGCCGGGACTTAATGGCTACACCTTC	CASSGTGPGLNGYTF
NA	TRBV7-2	TRBJ1-1	NA	TGTGCCAGCAGCCTTGGACAGCTAAACACTGAAGCTTTCTTT	CASSLGQLNTEAFF
NA	TRBV4-2	TRBJ1-2	TRBD1	TGTGCCAGCAGCCAAGATCTAACAGGGGGCGGCCGGGCGTATGGCTACACCTTC	CASSQDLTGGGRAYGYTF
NA	TRBV28	TRBJ2-4	NA	TGTGCCAGCAGTTGGTTAGGGGTGAACATTCAGTACTTC	CASSWLGVNIQYF
NA	TRBV18	TRBJ1-5	NA	TGTGCCAGCTCACCCACCACTGCGAGGGGCAATCAGCCCCAGCATTTT	CASSPTTARGNQPQHF
NA	TRBV11-3	TRBJ2-5	NA	TGTGCCAGCAGCTTAGAGCAGTGGGGCCGCGGGGAAGGAACCCAGTACTTC	CASSLEQWGRGEGTQYF
NA	TRBV19	TRBJ2-1	TRBD2	TGTGCCAGTAGGGGGCTAGCGGGGGACAATGAGCAGTTCTTC	CASRGLAGDNEQFF
NA	TRBV30	TRBJ1-5	TRBD1	TGTGCCTGGAGTGCATCCCTTGACAGGGCTAGCAATCAGCCCCAGCATTTT	CAWSASLDRASNQPQHF
NA	TRBV11-2	TRBJ2-5	NA	TGTGCCAGCAGCTTAGATCCCTTTTCTGAGGCCCAGTACTTC	CASSLDPFSEAQYF
NA	TRBV14	TRBJ2-7	TRBD1	TGTGCCAGCGTTGACAGGGGACGTGGTCGAGAGCAGTACTTC	CASVDRGRGREQYF
NA	TRBV11-2	TRBJ2-3	TRBD2	TGTGCCAGCAGCTCGAGACTAGCGGGGGGGCCCACAGATACGCAGTATTTT	CASSSRLAGGPTDTQYF
NA	TRBV11-2	TRBJ1-3	NA	TGTGCCAGCACCATCTCAGGGGTCGGAAACACCATATATTTT	CASTISGVGNTIYF
NA	TRBV5-8	TRBJ1-2	NA	TGTGCCAGCAGCTTGTTTTCCGGAGTCGGCTACACCTTC	CASSLFSGVGYTF
NA	TRBV7-3	TRBJ2-3	TRBD1	TGTGCCAGCAGCTTAATGCCGACCGGGACAGGTAGAAATACGCAGTATTTT	CASSLMPTGTGRNTQYF
once	TRBV2	TRBJ2-1	NA	TGTGCCAGCGGGGGGAATGAGCAGTTCTTC	CASGGNEQFF
NA	TRBV28	TRBJ1-5	TRBD1	TGTGCCAGCAGTTTAGGGGACAGGGAGAATCAGCCCCAGCATTTT	CASSLGDRENQPQHF
once	TRBV4-3	TRBJ1-4	TRBD1	TGCGCCAGCAGCCAATCAGGGGGGACAGGTTCTAATGAAAAACTGTTTTTT	CASSQSGGTGSNEKLFF